One and the same sample provided the 19 T cell receptor beta chains below, sequenced in a study of neurological immune-mediated disorders. TCRdb reprocessed the 5' RACE reads via MiXCR and lists one record per CDR3 protein. The sample contains roughly 50,000 distinct CDR3 sequences, 12% of which appear only once. Sample time point: longitudinal time-point 3. Material for sequencing was PBMCs. The receptors originated from a male donor with HTLV-1-associated myelopathy (HAM/TSP).

This clonotype was seen ten or more times. CDR3 in amino acids: CSAAPTVNYGYTF. As DNA, the CDR3 is TGCAGTGCCGCCCCGACAGTTAACTATGGCTACACCTTC. The gene calls are TRBV20-1 and TRBJ1-2, with a tentative D call TRBD1 (5 bases). Germline CDR1 DFQATT, CDR2 SNEGSKA (reference sequence). Trimming stripped 6 bases from V and 1 base from J, with 12 bases between. The CDR3 runs 13 residues.

This clonotype was seen at least ten times. The chain recombines TRBV6-5 with TRBJ2-7, with D unresolved. Trimming pared 2 bases from V and 2 bases from J, leaving 7 bases between. There are 13 residues in the CDR3. Germline assignment: CDR1 MNHEY and CDR2 SVGAGI. Here the CDR3 DNA reads TGTGCCAGCAGTTACCCAGGTACCTACGAGCAGTACTTC. Translation gives CASSYPGTYEQYF.

To note about this clonotype: Given a much more abundant clone one base away, this may be a read error. The rearrangement links TRBV20-1 to TRBJ2-6, with TRBD1 identical over 11 bases. This CDR3 is 15 amino acids long. Germline V gene lookup returns CDR1 DFQATT and CDR2 SNEGSKA (reference sequence). V was clipped by 8 bases and J by 6 bases; unmatched bases: 9. The CDR3 DNA reads TGCAGTCCCGGACAGGGGGCTCTTGTGGCCAACGTCCTGACTTTC. It encodes CSPGQGALVANVLTF.

In its sample, this clonotype was seen many times. The chain couples TRBV4-3 to TRBJ1-4; the D is unclear. The germline V gene has CDR1 LGHNA and CDR2 YSLEER. The CDR3 covers 16 residues. The V gene lost 1 base and the J gene lost 0 bases, with 9 bases spanning the gap. CDR3 bases: TGCGCCAGCAGCCAAGCGGGCAGGACAACTAATGAAAAACTGTTTTTT. It specifies CASSQAGRTTNEKLFF.

This clonotype has at least ten counts. The chain couples TRBV5-4 to TRBJ1-2; tentative D call: TRBD1 (5 bases). The CDR3 extends over 13 amino acids. With 2 bases removed from V and 4 bases from J, the gap between germline ends came to 9 bases. Germline loops: CDR1 SGHNT, CDR2 YYREEE (reference sequence). CDR3 in DNA: TGTGCCAGCAGCTTTCAGGGAACCTATGGCTACACCTTC. This encodes CASSFQGTYGYTF. The full variable domain, rest sourced from reference TRBV5-4 and TRBJ1-2, is ETGVTQSPTHLIKTRGQQVTLRCSSQSGHNTVSWYQQALGQGPQFIFQYYREEENGRGNFPPRFSGLQFPNYSSELNVNALELDDSALYLCASSFQGTYGYTFGSGTRLTVV.

This chain joins TRBV5-1 and TRBJ1-4, with D uncertain. Germline loops: CDR1 SGHRS, CDR2 YFSETQ. Trimming left V 4 bases short and J 0 bases short, with 7 bases between. This CDR3 comprises 14 residues. The CDR3 region is CASSQFATNEKLFF. The CDR3 nucleotides read TGCGCCAGCAGCCAGTTTGCAACTAATGAAAAACTGTTTTTT. Combining the CDR3 with reference TRBV5-1 and TRBJ1-4 gives the whole variable domain KAGVTQTPRYLIKTRGQQVTLSCSPISGHRSVSWYQQTPGQGLQFLFEYFSETQRNKGNFPGRFSGRQFSNSRSEMNVSTLELGDSALYLCASSQFATNEKLFFGSGTQLSVL.

Regarding this clonotype: Its ends do not fully match the called genes, so a read error is possible. This chain joins TRBV18 and TRBJ2-5; D is possibly TRBD1 (5 bases). The CDR3 loop spans 15 amino acids. CDR1 KGHSH and CDR2 LQKENI come from the germline V gene. CDR3 nucleotide sequence: TGTGCCGGCTCACCACCGGCAGGGCGAGTGGAGACCCAGTACTTC. Translation: CAGSPPAGRVETQYF.

There are many counts of this clonotype. The gene calls are TRBV12-3 or TRBV12-4 and TRBJ1-5, with 7 bases fitting TRBD1. The V and J ends lost 6 bases and 0 bases, in that order; junction bases with no gene match: 5. This CDR3 contains 15 residues. The DNA for the CDR3 is TGTGCCAGCAGCAAGACAGGGAATAGCAATCAGCCCCAGCATTTT. Amino acids: CASSKTGNSNQPQHF.

This clonotype was counted ten times or more. The rearrangement joins TRBV5-1 to TRBJ2-7; TRBD1 matches at 9 bases. The CDR3 totals 14 residues. CDR1 is SGHRS and CDR2 is YFSETQ in the germline V gene. The V gene end was trimmed by 4 bases and the J gene end by 6 bases; junction bases not matched to a gene: 8. The DNA of the CDR3 is TGCGCCAGCAGCCCACAGGGGGCGCCCGGCGAGCAGTACTTC. Its translation is CASSPQGAPGEQYF.

This clonotype was counted many times. The chain combines TRBV28 with TRBJ1-4; D is unclear. The CDR3 has 12 amino acids. Trimming took 6 bases from V and 8 from J, leaving 10 bases between them. The germline V gene encodes CDR1 MDHEN and CDR2 SYDVKM. CDR3 DNA sequence: TGTGCCAGCAGATCCCGCGAGGAAAAACTGTTTTTT. It translates to CASRSREEKLFF.

With respect to this clonotype: A much larger clone differs by one base, so this may be a read error. The chain is built from TRBV20-1 and TRBJ2-7, with D possibly being TRBD1 (5 bases). CDR3 length equals 16 residues. Germline-derived CDR1 and CDR2 are DFQATT and SNEGSKA (reference sequence). V was clipped by 4 bases and J by 1 base, with 20 bases between them. The CDR3 nucleotides are TGCAGTGCTACAACCTTAGTGGGGCTGGTTTCCTACGAGCAGTACTTC. Translating it yields CSATTLVGLVSYEQYF.

This clonotype was recorded at least ten times. An end of the junction differs from the germline gene, which may be a read error. The rearrangement uses TRBV11-2 and TRBJ2-1, with 9 bases matching TRBD2. The CDR3 has 15 residues. Germline-derived CDR1 and CDR2 are SGHAT and FQNNGV. CDR3 in DNA: TGTGCCAGCAGCCCAGGGGCGGGGGGGAACAAAGAGCAGTTCTTC. Translation: CASSPGAGGNKEQFF.

This clonotype was observed many times. The V gene is TRBV28, the J gene TRBJ2-7; 7 bases match TRBD1. The CDR3 consists of 16 residues. V gave up 5 bases and J gave up 3 bases; unmatched junction bases: 13. The V gene's germline CDR1 is MDHEN and CDR2 SYDVKM. This chain's CDR3 is CASSTKTGIKIYEQYF. CDR3 in DNA: TGTGCCAGCAGTACCAAGACAGGGATCAAAATCTACGAGCAGTACTTC. The complete variable domain, with remaining parts taken from reference TRBV28 and TRBJ2-7, reads DVKVTQSSRYLVKRTGEKVFLECVQDMDHENMFWYRQDPGLGLRLIYFSYDVKMKEKGDIPEGYSVSREKKERFSLILESASTNQTSMYLCASSTKTGIKIYEQYFGPGTRLTVT.

In its sample, this clonotype was seen many times. The chain uses TRBV10-3 and TRBJ2-6; 9 nucleotides align to TRBD1. Trimming took 2 bases from V and 0 from J; bases not matched to a gene: 5. The CDR3 consists of 18 residues. CDR1 and CDR2 (germline): ENHRY, SYGVKD. The CDR3 sequence: CAISEPRGQGSGANVLTF. CDR3 bases: TGTGCCATCAGTGAGCCGAGGGGACAGGGCTCTGGGGCCAACGTCCTGACTTTC.

This clonotype has at least ten counts. CDR3 nucleotide sequence: TGTGCCAGCAGTGAAGGGGATCTTACACCCACCTACGAGCAGTACTTC. It translates to CASSEGDLTPTYEQYF. The chain couples TRBV6-1 to TRBJ2-7; D not resolved. The V gene's germline CDR1 is MNHNS and CDR2 SASEGT. This CDR3 contains 16 residues. V lost 1 base and J lost 2, with 15 bases in between.

The chain carries TRBV18 and TRBJ1-2; the match to TRBD1 covers 7 bases. This CDR3 is 14 amino acids long. Germline V lookup: CDR1 KGHSH, CDR2 LQKENI. J lost 0 bases, V lost 5 bases, and 3 bases had no gene match. The CDR3 nucleotides read TGTGCCAGCTCAGGGACAGTCACTAACTATGGCTACACCTTC. Protein: CASSGTVTNYGYTF.

Many counts were recorded for this clonotype. This rearrangement joins TRBV7-2 to TRBJ1-1; D possibly corresponds to TRBD1 (6 bases). The CDR3 loop spans 14 amino acids. CDR1 and CDR2 (germline): SGHTA, FQGNSA. V dropped 4 bases and J dropped 4 bases, with 13 bases sitting between them. The CDR3 loop reads CASSYEGVRTEAFF. DNA of the CDR3: TGTGCCAGCAGCTACGAGGGGGTACGCACTGAAGCTTTCTTT.

About this clonotype itself: The junction does not match germline at one end; this may be a read error. The chain recombines TRBV20-1 with TRBJ2-2; D gene uncertain. Looked up from germline, CDR1 is DFQATT and CDR2 is SNEGSKA (reference sequence). The CDR3 is 12 amino acids. As DNA, the CDR3 is TGCAGTGCTAGAGAAAACACCTGGGAGCTGTTTTTT. Encoded protein: CSARENTWELFF.

This clonotype appeared many times. The V call is TRBV7-6, the J call TRBJ2-5, with D maybe TRBD2 (6 bases). V was cut by 7 bases and J by 0 bases, with 12 bases left in between. The CDR3 loop spans 14 amino acids. Looked up from germline, CDR1 is SGHVS and CDR2 is FNYEAQ. For the CDR3, the DNA is TGTGCCAGCAACACCGGGACTCACCAAGAGACCCAGTACTTC. This codes for CASNTGTHQETQYF.